The sequence of this T cell receptor beta chain was determined in a study of OX40 agonist ivuxolimab in advanced cancers. V dropped 1 base and J dropped 2 bases, with 9 bases sitting between them. Germline V lookup: CDR1 SGHVS, CDR2 FQNEAQ. The CDR3 consists of 15 residues. This clone came up once. What it binds is unknown. Study-level results: Averaging showed that CD8+ T cells had more expanded clones than CD4+ did.

Libraries were prepared by immunoSEQ multiplex PCR; TCRdb keeps only in-frame clonotypes and omits some of them. The sample lists tens of thousands of clones, about 90% occurring once. Sampling of blood occurred at baseline, cycle 4 day 1, and cycle 7 day 1. The chain uses TRBV7-8 and TRBJ1-5; unclear D gene. This specimen consisted of CD4+ or CD8+ T cells sorted from blood, obtained in a trial of the OX40 agonist ivuxolimab. The origin of this receptor is an adult with an advanced solid tumor such as melanoma, head and neck, liver or kidney cancer. CDR3 protein: CASSLVREGNQPQHF. DNA of the CDR3: TGTGCCAGCAGCTTAGTCCGGGAAGGCAATCAGCCCCAGCATTTT.